A selection of T cell receptor beta chains follows, all from one sample in a study of monozygotic twins with inflammatory bowel disease. With the 5' RACE reads reprocessed, TCRdb shows one record per CDR3 protein and no DNA. In all, the sample yields around 400,000 distinct CDR3 sequences. The sample taken for sequencing was blood. Receptors originate from a human donor with ulcerative colitis or Crohn's disease, or a healthy co-twin of an affected twin (not recorded which). The CDR3 runs from the conserved cysteine through the conserved F or W. Fields, in order: V gene, J gene, CDR3 protein.

TRBV28,TRBJ2-7,CASSRFVRGLDQKTYEQYF
TRBV7-2,TRBJ2-5,CASSTQRGRETQYF
TRBV10-3,TRBJ1-4,CAISETVSSGEKLFF
TRBV5-1,TRBJ1-1,CASSPGGLNTEAFF
TRBV5-6,TRBJ2-7,CASSSGPKGVDYEQYF
TRBV30,TRBJ1-5,CAWSVIADQPQHF
TRBV6-2/TRBV6-3,TRBJ1-1,CASTQGIGGEAFF
TRBV7-2,TRBJ1-1,CASSFIRDRVSTEAFF
TRBV6-5,TRBJ2-7,CASSYGQTTYEQYF
TRBV20-1,TRBJ2-1,CSAGTLAGGRNEQFF
TRBV29-1,TRBJ2-1,CSVNYRGTSGRRTEQFF
TRBV6-1,TRBJ2-3,CASSLGLAGTSTDTQYF